Listed below are T cell receptor beta chains from one sample, sequenced in a study of blood T cells in healthy people across ages. TCRdb used MiXCR to reprocess the 5' RACE reads, holding one entry per CDR3 protein. The profile covers 1,500,000 or so distinct CDR3 sequences, with approximately 59% appearing a single time and 6.5% to 8.5% taken by the ten largest. Sequences were obtained from blood. These receptors originate from a man aged 18 to 30 in good health. CDR3s include the opening cysteine and the closing phenylalanine or tryptophan. The order of the fields is D gene, clone size, J gene, V gene, CDR3 protein, CDR3 DNA. A D gene is named only where the DNA matches it firmly. Clone size is shown for a subset of rows, as once, few, many or a class of expanded clone.

TRBD1,NA,TRBJ2-7,TRBV6-5,CASSYSARDRIPGDSYNEQYF,TGTGCCAGCAGTTACTCTGCCCGGGACAGGATCCCTGGGGACTCCTACAATGAGCAGTACTTC
NA,NA,TRBJ2-1,TRBV27,CASTNRGLFQNEQFF,TGTGCCAGCACCAACAGGGGACTATTTCAGAATGAGCAGTTCTTC
NA,NA,TRBJ2-7,TRBV10-3,CAISEGYLYEQYF,TGTGCCATCAGTGAGGGGTACCTCTACGAGCAGTACTTC
TRBD2,few,TRBJ2-1,TRBV18,CASSPSFVTGREQFF,TGTGCCAGCTCACCAAGCTTCGTCACCGGGAGGGAGCAGTTCTTC
NA,NA,TRBJ2-3,TRBV10-1,CASSDHRESTDTQYF,TGCGCCAGCAGTGACCATAGAGAGAGCACAGATACGCAGTATTTT
NA,few,TRBJ2-5,TRBV5-6,CASSSPIGETQYF,TGTGCCAGCAGCTCGCCGATTGGCGAGACCCAGTACTTC
TRBD2,NA,TRBJ2-5,TRBV20-1,CSATSGDQETQYF,TGCAGTGCCACTAGCGGGGACCAAGAGACCCAGTACTTC
NA,NA,TRBJ2-1,TRBV25-1,CASSEIVSSQQFF,TGTGCCAGCAGTGAAATAGTGTCTAGCCAGCAGTTCTTC
NA,NA,TRBJ1-2,TRBV9,CASSVGAVASYGYTF,TGTGCCAGCAGCGTAGGAGCTGTGGCTTCCTATGGCTACACCTTC
TRBD2,few,TRBJ2-3,TRBV12-3/TRBV12-4,CASSFSTSEVSTDTQYF,TGTGCCAGCAGTTTCTCGACTAGCGAAGTTAGCACAGATACGCAGTATTTT
NA,NA,TRBJ1-2,TRBV6-1,CASMTWQGFTF,TGCGCCAGCATGACGTGGCAGGGATTCACCTTC
TRBD2,NA,TRBJ2-2,TRBV7-2,CASSPLPPAGGTGELFF,TGTGCCAGCAGCCCCCTCCCGCCTGCGGGAGGCACCGGGGAGCTGTTTTTT
NA,once,TRBJ2-6,TRBV29-1,CCVHFSGANVLTF,TGCTGCGTTCACTTCTCTGGGGCCAACGTCCTGACTTTC
TRBD1,NA,TRBJ2-1,TRBV7-2,CASSASRGIYNEQFF,TGTGCCAGCAGCGCCAGCAGGGGGATCTACAATGAGCAGTTCTTC
NA,NA,TRBJ1-4,TRBV4-2,CASSQEQSEKLFF,TGTGCCAGCAGCCAAGAACAATCTGAAAAACTGTTTTTT
NA,NA,TRBJ2-1,TRBV6-2/TRBV6-3,CATAPRELHNEQFF,TGTGCCACCGCACCCAGGGAGCTCCACAATGAGCAGTTCTTC
NA,few,TRBJ2-3,TRBV2,CASSEEGDVTDTQYF,TGTGCCAGCAGTGAGGAGGGAGACGTAACAGATACGCAGTATTTT
NA,few,TRBJ2-7,TRBV20-1,CSAEGAYGQNENEQYF,TGCAGTGCGGAAGGTGCTTACGGACAGAACGAGAATGAGCAGTACTTC
NA,NA,TRBJ2-2,TRBV24-1,CATSSDSPYTGELFF,TGTGCCACCAGTTCGGACAGCCCCTACACCGGGGAGCTGTTTTTT
TRBD2,NA,TRBJ2-3,TRBV20-1,CSAGILAGRTQYF,TGCAGTGCTGGGATCCTAGCGGGTCGTACGCAGTATTTT
NA,NA,TRBJ2-6,TRBV20-1,CSARDLAFSGANVLTF,TGCAGTGCTAGAGATCTGGCCTTCTCTGGGGCCAACGTCCTGACTTTC
NA,few,TRBJ2-7,TRBV6-5,CASSAHVGNYEQYF,TGTGCCAGCAGTGCTCATGTGGGTAACTACGAGCAGTACTTC
NA,few,TRBJ2-7,TRBV29-1,CSVDGGPNEQYF,TGCAGCGTTGACGGGGGGCCGAACGAGCAGTACTTC
NA,few,TRBJ2-5,TRBV24-1,CATSDPAPTRGVETQYF,TGTGCCACCAGTGACCCCGCCCCGACTAGGGGGGTTGAGACCCAGTACTTC
TRBD2,NA,TRBJ2-3,TRBV5-1,CASSLQHGLVGGDTQYF,TGCGCCAGCAGCTTGCAACATGGACTAGTGGGGGGAGATACGCAGTATTTT
NA,NA,TRBJ2-7,TRBV29-1,CSVEVDEGYEQYF,TGCAGCGTTGAGGTCGACGAGGGGTACGAGCAGTACTTC
TRBD2,NA,TRBJ2-1,TRBV10-1,CASSEGTSVVKEQFF,TGCGCCAGCAGTGAAGGGACTAGTGTCGTGAAGGAGCAGTTCTTC
NA,once,TRBJ1-5,TRBV20-1,CSARETRGRSSQPQHF,TGCAGTGCTAGAGAGACGCGGGGGCGAAGCAGTCAGCCCCAGCATTTT
NA,NA,TRBJ2-5,TRBV28,CVSEKGADLAETQYF,TGTGTCAGCGAAAAAGGGGCAGACCTTGCCGAGACCCAGTACTTC
TRBD2,NA,TRBJ2-7,TRBV12-3/TRBV12-4,CASSLLASGEYEQYF,TGTGCCAGCAGTTTATTGGCTAGCGGGGAATACGAGCAGTACTTC
NA,NA,TRBJ2-3,TRBV2,CASNRDFSTDTQYF,TGTGCCAGCAACCGGGACTTTAGCACAGATACGCAGTATTTT
TRBD2,NA,TRBJ2-3,TRBV3-1,CASSHLAGVSTDTQYF,TGTGCCAGCAGCCACTTAGCGGGGGTTAGCACAGATACGCAGTATTTT
TRBD1,NA,TRBJ2-7,TRBV18,CASSPFARQGVYEQYF,TGTGCCAGTTCACCATTCGCAAGACAGGGGGTTTACGAGCAGTACTTC
NA,once,TRBJ1-2,TRBV12-3/TRBV12-4,CASSFVDRPNRYYGYTF,TGTGCCAGCAGTTTCGTTGACCGTCCAAACCGGTATTATGGCTACACCTTC
NA,once,TRBJ2-7,TRBV9,CASSVDAGSYNEQYF,TGTGCCAGCAGCGTAGACGCGGGCTCCTACAATGAGCAGTACTTC
TRBD2,few,TRBJ2-7,TRBV20-1,CSAPGLAGDSYEQYF,TGCAGTGCGCCGGGACTAGCGGGAGACTCCTACGAGCAGTACTTC
NA,NA,TRBJ2-4,TRBV28,CASSLGLGEAKNIQYF,TGTGCCAGCAGTTTGGGGTTGGGGGAGGCCAAAAACATTCAGTACTTC
NA,NA,TRBJ2-1,TRBV7-9,CASSPADANEQFF,TGTGCCAGCAGCCCCGCCGACGCTAATGAGCAGTTCTTC
NA,NA,TRBJ2-3,TRBV2,CASNLYPTDTQYF,TGTGCCAGCAATCTTTATCCCACAGATACGCAGTATTTT
NA,NA,TRBJ1-1,TRBV4-2,CASSQDRASQGAFF,TGTGCCAGCAGCCAAGATCGGGCGAGTCAGGGAGCTTTCTTT
NA,few,TRBJ1-5,TRBV20-1,CSAREGGERNQPQHF,TGCAGTGCTAGAGAGGGGGGGGAGCGCAATCAGCCCCAGCATTTT
NA,NA,TRBJ2-5,TRBV11-2,CASSLIPRETQYF,TGTGCCAGCAGCTTAATCCCTCGCGAGACCCAGTACTTC
TRBD1,NA,TRBJ2-3,TRBV27,CASRRGGQSTDTQYF,TGTGCCAGCAGAAGAGGGGGACAGAGCACAGATACGCAGTATTTT
NA,NA,TRBJ2-3,TRBV4-1,CASSQDLSGGTDTQYF,TGCGCCAGCAGCCAAGATCTCTCGGGAGGCACAGATACGCAGTATTTT
TRBD2,few,TRBJ2-5,TRBV11-2,CASSLTSGQQETQYF,TGTGCCAGCAGCTTAACTAGCGGGCAACAAGAGACCCAGTACTTC
TRBD1,NA,TRBJ2-3,TRBV29-1,CSVEGARDRIIRDTQYF,TGCAGCGTTGAAGGCGCCCGGGACAGGATCATACGGGATACGCAGTATTTT
NA,NA,TRBJ1-1,TRBV29-1,CSVGPGQQIEAFF,TGCAGCGTAGGACCGGGACAACAGATTGAAGCTTTCTTT
NA,NA,TRBJ2-1,TRBV4-3,CASSQDRVLNNEQFF,TGCGCCAGCAGCCAAGACAGGGTTCTCAACAATGAGCAGTTCTTC
NA,once,TRBJ2-7,TRBV7-8,CTSSPTGSYEQYF,TGTACCAGCAGCCCCACAGGCTCCTACGAGCAGTACTTC
NA,few,TRBJ2-3,TRBV7-2,CASSNILPSTDTQYF,TGTGCCAGCAGTAATATTCTACCTAGCACAGATACGCAGTATTTT
NA,NA,TRBJ2-3,TRBV11-2,CASSLALFITDTQYF,TGTGCCAGCAGCTTAGCGTTATTTATTACGGATACGCAGTATTTT
TRBD1,NA,TRBJ2-3,TRBV24-1,CATSGLGQGYTDTQYF,TGTGCCACCAGTGGGCTAGGACAGGGGTACACAGATACGCAGTATTTT
NA,few,TRBJ2-3,TRBV27,CASSIGLSTDTQYF,TGTGCCAGCTCAATCGGACTAAGCACAGATACGCAGTATTTT
TRBD1,NA,TRBJ2-2,TRBV5-1,CASSTGQGADTGELFF,TGCGCCAGCAGCACTGGACAGGGGGCTGACACCGGGGAGCTGTTTTTT
NA,NA,TRBJ2-1,TRBV10-2,CASIPTSSSYNEQFF,TGCGCCAGCATACCAACCTCAAGCTCCTACAATGAGCAGTTCTTC
NA,NA,TRBJ2-1,TRBV12-3/TRBV12-4,CASSPAWGEQFF,TGTGCCAGCAGTCCGGCATGGGGCGAGCAGTTCTTC
NA,NA,TRBJ2-1,TRBV5-4,CASSFSWDNEQFF,TGTGCCAGCAGCTTTTCCTGGGACAATGAGCAGTTCTTC
TRBD2,NA,TRBJ2-3,TRBV27,CASSSLAGGTSTDTQYF,TGTGCCAGCAGTTCGCTAGCGGGAGGAACTAGCACAGATACGCAGTATTTT
NA,NA,TRBJ1-1,TRBV5-6,CASSLDKAEAFF,TGTGCCAGCAGCTTGGATAAGGCTGAAGCTTTCTTT
NA,NA,TRBJ2-3,TRBV20-1,CSASSPSTDTQYF,TGCAGTGCTAGCTCCCCGTCCACAGATACGCAGTATTTT